Below, 26 T cell receptor beta chains from the same sample are listed, as sequenced in a study of T cells after yellow fever vaccination. Via MiXCR, TCRdb re-called the 5' RACE reads, giving one row per CDR3 protein. The data show 300,000 or so distinct CDR3 sequences, 10% to 15% seen once. Sequenced here: CD4+ T cells sorted from PBMCs, sampled 45 days after the yellow fever booster vaccination. The receptors here all came from a young man who received the YFV17D yellow fever vaccine.

The J gene is TRBJ2-3, the V gene TRBV10-3; no firm D call. V lost 11 bases to trimming and J lost 3 bases, with 18 bases between them. Per germline, CDR1 ENHRY and CDR2 SYGVKD. The CDR3 is made up of 14 amino acids. The CDR3 protein is CAARSRTGTDTQYF. As DNA, the CDR3 is TGTGCCGCTCGGTCGAGGACCGGGACAGATACGCAGTATTTT.

This clonotype was seen repeatedly, ten times or more. The junction does not match germline at one end; this may be a read error. The gene calls are TRBV7-9 and TRBJ2-2, with D perhaps given as TRBD1 or TRBD2 (6 bases each). Germline V gene data show CDR1 as SEHNR and CDR2 as FQNEAQ (reference sequence). The CDR3 has 13 residues. CDR3 region: CASSLGGSGELFF. Written as DNA, the CDR3 is TGTGCCAGCAGTTTAGGGGGGTCGGGGGAGCTGTTTTTT.

The chain joins TRBV11-1 to TRBJ2-1; D possibly matches TRBD1 or TRBD2 (5 bases each). Trimming took 3 bases from V and 6 from J, leaving 30 bases between them. CDR1 and CDR2 (germline): SGHAT, FQDESV (reference sequence). CDR3 length equals 20 residues. The CDR3 is CASSFRFHWGSRIISNEQFF. Written as DNA, the CDR3 is TGTGCCAGCAGCTTTCGATTTCATTGGGGGAGCCGAATCATATCCAATGAGCAGTTCTTC.

V gene TRBV20-1 combines with J gene TRBJ2-7, with 10 positions matching TRBD2. The germline CDR1 and CDR2 sequences are DFQATT and SNEGSKA (reference sequence). The J segment lost 2 bases and the V segment lost 6 bases, leaving 4 bases of the junction unmatched. CDR3 length: 13 residues. The chain's CDR3 is CSAHSGRTYEQYF. The CDR3 DNA sequence: TGCAGTGCCCATAGCGGGAGGACCTACGAGCAGTACTTC.

Only a few counts were recorded for this clonotype. This chain uses TRBV20-1 with TRBJ2-7, with 12 bases matching TRBD2. The trim removed 5 bases at V and 0 bases at J, leaving 8 bases unmatched. The CDR3 is 16 residues long. CDR1 DFQATT and CDR2 SNEGSKA come from the germline V gene (reference sequence). CDR3 protein: CSASSGRADSSYEQYF. The CDR3 region has the DNA TGCAGTGCTTCTAGCGGGAGGGCCGATTCCTCCTACGAGCAGTACTTC.

There are many counts of this clonotype. This chain connects TRBV6-4 to TRBJ1-1; D might be TRBD1 (5 bases). Trimming took off 5 bases at V and 10 bases at J, with 11 bases between the two ends. The CDR3 length is 11 residues. Per the germline V gene, CDR1 is MRHNA and CDR2 is SNTAGT. The CDR3 spells CASSSGTVAFF. The CDR3 DNA is TGTGCCAGCAGTTCAGGGACGGTAGCTTTCTTT.

The rearrangement joins TRBV7-2 to TRBJ2-3; D uncertain. CDR3 length equals 13 residues. Germline V gene data show CDR1 as SGHTA and CDR2 as FQGNSA. V lost 5 bases and J lost 5, with 11 bases in between. In nucleotides, the CDR3 is TGTGCCAGCAGCGTACTACAGCGAGATACGCAGTATTTT. It translates to CASSVLQRDTQYF.

This clonotype was seen only a few times. This chain connects TRBV7-2 to TRBJ2-1; D not certain. This CDR3 is 12 amino acids long. The germline V gene has CDR1 SGHTA and CDR2 FQGNSA. Between the trimmed V and J ends, which lost 1 base and 6 bases, there was a span of 4 bases. The CDR3 region has the DNA TGTGCCAGCAGCTTAGACGTCAATGAGCAGTTCTTC. Translation gives CASSLDVNEQFF.

This clonotype was seen a handful of times. The J gene is TRBJ2-7, the V gene TRBV4-3; D unclear. The V gene lost 3 bases and the J gene lost 4 bases, with 10 bases spanning the gap. This CDR3 spans 13 amino acids. Germline assignment: CDR1 LGHNA and CDR2 YSLEER. This CDR3 is CASSQDDRYEQYF. The CDR3, as DNA: TGCGCCAGCAGCCAGGACGATAGATACGAGCAGTACTTC.

The sample holds a few counts of this clonotype. This chain uses TRBV7-2 with TRBJ2-2; D gene uncertain. The CDR3 spans 14 residues. The V and J ends lost 1 base and 8 bases respectively, with 11 bases between them. Germline V CDR1 and CDR2: SGHTA, FQGNSA. The CDR3: CASSLGQPGGELFF. CDR3 coding DNA: TGTGCCAGCAGCTTAGGGCAACCCGGTGGGGAGCTGTTTTTT.

CDR3 DNA sequence: TGTGCCAGCAGCGACAGGTTCTACACTGAAGCTTTCTTT. Translating gives CASSDRFYTEAFF. The chain employs TRBV7-9 and TRBJ1-1; D possibly corresponds to TRBD1 (6 bases). CDR1 is SEHNR and CDR2 is FQNEAQ in the germline V gene (reference sequence). Trimming stripped 5 bases from V and 3 bases from J, with 10 bases between. The CDR3 consists of 13 residues.

The chain links TRBV9 to TRBJ2-1; D call uncertain. The V end was cut by 0 bases, the J end by 1 base, with 8 bases between. CDR1 SGDLS and CDR2 YYNGEE come from the germline V gene. The CDR3 runs 15 residues. CDR3 amino acids: CASSVAAESYNEQFF. The DNA of the CDR3 is TGTGCCAGCAGCGTAGCGGCGGAATCCTACAATGAGCAGTTCTTC.

This chain uses TRBV7-2 with TRBJ2-3, with TRBD1 matching 9 bases. The CDR3 consists of 15 residues. The germline V gene encodes CDR1 SGHTA and CDR2 FQGNSA. With 3 bases clipped from V and 3 bases from J, the junction kept 4 bases outside the gene matches. The CDR3 DNA sequence: TGTGCCAGCAGCTTCGACAGGGGGGGGACAGATACGCAGTATTTT. This encodes CASSFDRGGTDTQYF. The whole variable domain, remainder taken from reference TRBV7-2 and TRBJ2-3, is GAGVSQSPSNKVTEKGKDVELRCDPISGHTALYWYRQSLGQGLEFLIYFQGNSAPDKSGLPSDRFSAERTGGSVSTLTIQRTQQEDSAVYLCASSFDRGGTDTQYFGPGTRLTVL.

This clonotype was observed many times. CDR3 in DNA: TGTGCCAGCAGCTTGGCCGGCCTTTCCTACGAGCAGTACTTC. Translated, it gives CASSLAGLSYEQYF. This chain links TRBV5-6 with TRBJ2-7; D not certain. The germline gives CDR1 SGHDT, CDR2 YYEEEE. The CDR3 sequence is 14 residues long. V lost 0 bases, J lost 1 base, and 8 bases lay in between.

In its sample, this clonotype was seen a few times. This chain joins TRBV28 and TRBJ2-1; 8 bases line up with TRBD1. The length of the CDR3 is 15 residues. Trimming at V came to 4 bases and at J to 5 bases, leaving 7 bases not matched to a gene. Germline CDR1 reads MDHEN; CDR2 reads SYDVKM. In DNA form, the CDR3 reads TGTGCCAGCAGTTATGGGAGGACAGGGAACAATGAGCAGTTCTTC. It encodes CASSYGRTGNNEQFF. The full variable domain, its missing parts supplied by reference TRBV28 and TRBJ2-1, is DVKVTQSSRYLVKRTGEKVFLECVQDMDHENMFWYRQDPGLGLRLIYFSYDVKMKEKGDIPEGYSVSREKKERFSLILESASTNQTSMYLCASSYGRTGNNEQFFGPGTRLTVL.

This clonotype was observed many times. The J gene is TRBJ2-1, the V gene TRBV20-1; TRBD1 might be the D (6 bases). This CDR3 is built from 15 residues. V lost 3 bases to trimming and J lost 4 bases, with 16 bases between them. Germline V CDR1 and CDR2: DFQATT, SNEGSKA (reference sequence). For the CDR3, the DNA is TGCAGTGCTAGGGTTCTTGCAGGGGAGTACAATGAGCAGTTCTTC. Amino acid sequence: CSARVLAGEYNEQFF.

The V call is TRBV12-3 or TRBV12-4, the J call TRBJ2-5; no definite D call. Trimming removed 3 bases at V and 10 bases at J, with 9 bases between. The CDR3 is made up of 11 amino acids. The CDR3 spells CASSFRHSQYF. The CDR3 nucleotides are TGTGCCAGCAGTTTTCGGCACAGCCAGTACTTC.

In this sample, this clonotype turned up a few times. This chain links TRBV18 with TRBJ1-2; D is unclear. The germline V and J ends were trimmed by 0 bases and 8 bases, with 7 bases remaining between them. This CDR3 has 12 residues. CDR1 and CDR2 (germline): KGHSH, LQKENI. DNA of the CDR3: TGTGCCAGCTCACCACCTAAGGGAGGCTACACCTTC. Translating it yields CASSPPKGGYTF.

A note on this clonotype: At one end, the junction sequence differs from germline, possibly due to a read error. The rearrangement links TRBV7-9 to TRBJ2-1; 9 positions agree with TRBD2. Germline-derived CDR1 and CDR2 are SEHNR and FQNEAQ (reference sequence). The CDR3 runs 15 residues. CDR3 nucleotides: TGTGCCAGCAGCCTAGCGGGATTGGGGAACAATGAGCAGTTCTTC. It codes for CASSLAGLGNNEQFF.

This clonotype was seen many times. The chain combines TRBV2 with TRBJ2-1; no reliable D call. The V gene's germline CDR1 is SNHLY and CDR2 FYNNEI. The CDR3 has 11 amino acids. Trimming shortened V by 2 bases and J by 4 bases, and 0 bases separated the two germline ends. This chain's CDR3 is CASSEYNEQFF. DNA for the CDR3: TGTGCCAGCAGTGAATACAATGAGCAGTTCTTC.

This chain joins TRBV10-3 and TRBJ1-2; a possible D gene is TRBD1 (5 bases). Germline lookup yields CDR1 ENHRY and CDR2 SYGVKD. V lost 3 bases and J 7 bases, leaving 18 bases between the germline ends. The CDR3 consists of 15 residues. CDR3 nucleotides: TGTGCCATCAGTGAACCCGGGAGGGGAAAAGGTGGCTACACCTTC. Translated, it gives CAISEPGRGKGGYTF.

Points on this clonotype: A junction end diverges from the germline sequence, so it may reflect a read error. The chain couples TRBV25-1 to TRBJ2-4; possibly TRBD1 or TRBD2 for D (5 bases each). Germline V lookup: CDR1 MGHDK, CDR2 SYGVNS. The CDR3 spans 16 residues. CDR3 sequence: CASSEGRALAKNIQYF. CDR3 nucleotide sequence: TGTGCCAGCAGTGAGGGACGAGCTCTAGCCAAAAATATTCAGTACTTC.

The genes are TRBV12-3 or TRBV12-4 and TRBJ2-3; 9 bases map to TRBD1. The CDR3 sequence is 15 residues long. Trimming cost V 6 bases and J 4 bases; bases outside gene matches: 8. CDR3: CASRLDRGGADTQYF. The CDR3 DNA reads TGTGCCAGCAGACTGGACAGGGGAGGCGCAGATACGCAGTATTTT.

This clonotype was detected only a few times. V usage is TRBV7-9 and J usage is TRBJ1-2, with no clear D. Trimming stripped 4 bases from V and 7 bases from J, with 10 bases between. Looked up from germline, CDR1 is SEHNR and CDR2 is FQNEAQ (reference sequence). This CDR3 region has 12 residues. The CDR3 sequence is CASSSIGLGYTF. The CDR3 nucleotides read TGTGCCAGCAGCTCCATTGGCCTTGGCTACACCTTC.

This clonotype was seen only once. This rearrangement joins TRBV10-3 to TRBJ2-3, with a weak D call TRBD2 (5 bases). V lost 2 bases and J lost 2, with 11 bases in between. Germline V gene data show CDR1 as ENHRY and CDR2 as SYGVKD. This CDR3 region has 15 residues. The CDR3 DNA follows: TGTGCCATCAGTGAGGTGGGCGGACTCACAGATACGCAGTATTTT. Amino acid sequence: CAISEVGGLTDTQYF.

On this clonotype itself: At one of its ends the junction is not consistent with the germline gene, which may arise from a read error. The chain recombines TRBV20-1 with TRBJ1-5, with D possibly TRBD1 on 5 matching bases. CDR3 length: 14 residues. The germline V gene has CDR1 DFQATT and CDR2 SNEGSKA (reference sequence). In DNA, the CDR3 is TGCAGTGCTAGCCCGGGAGAGGGGAATCGGCCCCAGCATTTT. Its protein is CSASPGEGNRPQHF.